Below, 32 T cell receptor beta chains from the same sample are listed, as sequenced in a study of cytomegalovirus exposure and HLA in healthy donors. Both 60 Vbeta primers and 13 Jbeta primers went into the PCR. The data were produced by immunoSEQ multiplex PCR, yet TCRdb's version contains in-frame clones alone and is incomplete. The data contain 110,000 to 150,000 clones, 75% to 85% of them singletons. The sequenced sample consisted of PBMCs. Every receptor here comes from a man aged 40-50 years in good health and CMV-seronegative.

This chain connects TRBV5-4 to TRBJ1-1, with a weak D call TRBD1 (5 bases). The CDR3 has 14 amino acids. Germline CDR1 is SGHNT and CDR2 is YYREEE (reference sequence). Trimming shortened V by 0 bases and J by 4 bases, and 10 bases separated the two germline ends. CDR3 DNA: TGTGCCAGCAGCTTGGGGGGGGGTTCCACTGAAGCTTTCTTT. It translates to CASSLGGGSTEAFF.

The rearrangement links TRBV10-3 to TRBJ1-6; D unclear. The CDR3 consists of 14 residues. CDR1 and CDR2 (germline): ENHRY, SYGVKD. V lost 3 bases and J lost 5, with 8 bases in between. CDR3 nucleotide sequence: TGTGCCATCAGTGATTTACAGAATAATTCACCCCTCCACTTT. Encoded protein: CAISDLQNNSPLHF.

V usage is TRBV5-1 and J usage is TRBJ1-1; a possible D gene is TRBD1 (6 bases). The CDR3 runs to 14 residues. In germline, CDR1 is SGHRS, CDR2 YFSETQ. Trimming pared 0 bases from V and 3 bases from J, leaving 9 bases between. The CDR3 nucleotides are TGCGCCAGCAGCTTGGGGGACATAGACACTGAAGCTTTCTTT. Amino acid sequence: CASSLGDIDTEAFF.

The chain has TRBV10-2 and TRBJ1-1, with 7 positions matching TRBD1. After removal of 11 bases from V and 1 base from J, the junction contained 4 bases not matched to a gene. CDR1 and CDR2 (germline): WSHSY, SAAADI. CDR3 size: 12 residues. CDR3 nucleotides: TGCGCCGTCGGACAGGCGAACACTGAAGCTTTCTTT. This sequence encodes CAVGQANTEAFF.

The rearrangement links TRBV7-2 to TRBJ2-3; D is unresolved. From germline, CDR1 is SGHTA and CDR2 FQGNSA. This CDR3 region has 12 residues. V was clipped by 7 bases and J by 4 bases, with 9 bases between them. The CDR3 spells CASTLGPDTQYF. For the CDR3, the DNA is TGTGCCAGCACCCTTGGCCCAGATACGCAGTATTTT.

The CDR3 bases are TGCGCCAGCAGCTCCTCCCGGACAGGGACGGGGGAGACCCAGTACTTC. It specifies CASSSSRTGTGETQYF. V usage is TRBV5-1 and J usage is TRBJ2-5, with 8 nucleotides matching TRBD1. The CDR3 totals 16 residues. V was pared by 3 bases and J by 5 bases, with 12 bases of the junction left unmatched. The germline V gene encodes CDR1 SGHRS and CDR2 YFSETQ.

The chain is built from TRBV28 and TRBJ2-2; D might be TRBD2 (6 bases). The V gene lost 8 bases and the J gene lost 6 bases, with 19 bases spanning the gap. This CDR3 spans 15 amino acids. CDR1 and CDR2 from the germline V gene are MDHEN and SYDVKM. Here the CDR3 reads CASETSRGSAGELFF. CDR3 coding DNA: TGTGCCAGCGAGACCTCCCGGGGGAGCGCCGGGGAGCTGTTTTTT.

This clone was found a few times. The CDR3 sequence is CSVDQGQTEAFF. Here the CDR3 DNA reads TGCAGCGTTGACCAGGGGCAAACTGAAGCTTTCTTT. The chain combines TRBV29-1 with TRBJ1-1; a weak D match, TRBD1 (6 bases). V dropped 3 bases and J dropped 5 bases, with 10 bases sitting between them. Per germline, CDR1 SQVTM and CDR2 ANQGSEA. The CDR3 has 12 residues.

The DNA for the CDR3 is TGTGCCAGCAGCTTACAATTCGCGACTGAAGCTTTCTTT. It yields the protein CASSLQFATEAFF. This chain uses TRBV11-2 with TRBJ1-1, with D unclear. This CDR3 is 13 amino acids long. Germline-derived CDR1 and CDR2 are SGHAT and FQNNGV. Trimming removed 2 bases from V and 5 bases from J, with 9 bases in between. Complete variable domain (other parts from reference TRBV11-2 and TRBJ1-1): EAGVAQSPRYKIIEKRQSVAFWCNPISGHATLYWYQQILGQGPKLLIQFQNNGVVDDSQLPKDRFSAERLKGVDSTLKIQPAKLEDSAVYLCASSLQFATEAFFGQGTRLTVV.

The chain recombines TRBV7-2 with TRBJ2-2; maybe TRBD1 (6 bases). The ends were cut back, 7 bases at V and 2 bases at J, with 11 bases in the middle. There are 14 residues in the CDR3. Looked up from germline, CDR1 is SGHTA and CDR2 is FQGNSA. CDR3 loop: CASTPGANTGELFF. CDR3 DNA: TGTGCCAGCACCCCAGGGGCTAACACCGGGGAGCTGTTTTTT.

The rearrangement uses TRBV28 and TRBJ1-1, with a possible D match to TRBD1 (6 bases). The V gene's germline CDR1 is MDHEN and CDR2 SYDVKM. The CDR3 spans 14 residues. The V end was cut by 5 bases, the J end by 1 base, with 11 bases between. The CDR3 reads CASSRDRRNTEAFF. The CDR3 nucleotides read TGTGCCAGCAGTCGCGACAGGAGGAACACTGAAGCTTTCTTT.

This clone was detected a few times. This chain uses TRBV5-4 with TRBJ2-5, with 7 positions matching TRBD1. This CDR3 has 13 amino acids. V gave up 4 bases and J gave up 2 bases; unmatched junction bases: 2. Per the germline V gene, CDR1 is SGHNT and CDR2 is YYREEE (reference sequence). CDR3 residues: CASSQGQQETQYF. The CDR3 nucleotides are TGTGCCAGCAGCCAGGGACAGCAAGAGACCCAGTACTTC. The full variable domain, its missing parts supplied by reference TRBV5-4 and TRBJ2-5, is ETGVTQSPTHLIKTRGQQVTLRCSSQSGHNTVSWYQQALGQGPQFIFQYYREEENGRGNFPPRFSGLQFPNYSSELNVNALELDDSALYLCASSQGQQETQYFGPGTRLLVL.

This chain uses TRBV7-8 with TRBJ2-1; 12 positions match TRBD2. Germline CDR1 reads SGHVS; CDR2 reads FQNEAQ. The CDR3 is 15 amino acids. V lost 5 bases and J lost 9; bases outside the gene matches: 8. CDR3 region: CASSTTSGGTSEQFF. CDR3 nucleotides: TGTGCCAGCAGCACTACTAGCGGGGGGACTTCTGAGCAGTTCTTC.

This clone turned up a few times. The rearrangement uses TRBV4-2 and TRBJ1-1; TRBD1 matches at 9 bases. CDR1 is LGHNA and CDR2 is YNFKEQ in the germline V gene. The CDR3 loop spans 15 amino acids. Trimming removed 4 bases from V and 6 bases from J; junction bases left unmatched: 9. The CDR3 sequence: CASSRSGTGSSEAFF. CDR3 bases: TGTGCCAGCAGCCGCTCCGGGACAGGGTCCTCTGAAGCTTTCTTT.

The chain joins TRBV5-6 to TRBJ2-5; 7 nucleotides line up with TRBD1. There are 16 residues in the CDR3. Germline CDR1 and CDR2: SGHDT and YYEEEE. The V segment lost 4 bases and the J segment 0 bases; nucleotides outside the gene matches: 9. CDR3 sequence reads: CASSRLTGWDQETQYF. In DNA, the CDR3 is TGTGCCAGCAGCCGCCTGACAGGGTGGGACCAAGAGACCCAGTACTTC.

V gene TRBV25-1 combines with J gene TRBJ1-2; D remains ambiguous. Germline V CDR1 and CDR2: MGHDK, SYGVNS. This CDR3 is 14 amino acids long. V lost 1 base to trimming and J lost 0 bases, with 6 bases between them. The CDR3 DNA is TGTGCCAGCAGTGAATTTAACTCTAACTATGGCTACACCTTC. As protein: CASSEFNSNYGYTF.

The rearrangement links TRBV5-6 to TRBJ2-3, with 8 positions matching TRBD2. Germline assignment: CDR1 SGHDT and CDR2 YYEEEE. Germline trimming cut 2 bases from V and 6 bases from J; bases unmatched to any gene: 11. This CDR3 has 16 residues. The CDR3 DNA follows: TGTGCCAGCAGCTTCCGGGGCCAGCGGGGGCAGGATACGCAGTATTTT. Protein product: CASSFRGQRGQDTQYF. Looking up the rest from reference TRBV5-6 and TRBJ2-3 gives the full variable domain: DAGVTQSPTHLIKTRGQQVTLRCSPKSGHDTVSWYQQALGQGPQFIFQYYEEEERQRGNFPDRFSGHQFPNYSSELNVNALLLGDSALYLCASSFRGQRGQDTQYFGPGTRLTVL.

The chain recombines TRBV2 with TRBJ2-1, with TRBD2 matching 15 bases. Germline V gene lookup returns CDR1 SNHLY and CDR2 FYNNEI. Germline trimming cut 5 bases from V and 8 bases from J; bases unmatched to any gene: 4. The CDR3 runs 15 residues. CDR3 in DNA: TGTGCCAGCAGTAGGGGACTAGCGGGGGGTTATGAGCAGTTCTTC. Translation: CASSRGLAGGYEQFF.

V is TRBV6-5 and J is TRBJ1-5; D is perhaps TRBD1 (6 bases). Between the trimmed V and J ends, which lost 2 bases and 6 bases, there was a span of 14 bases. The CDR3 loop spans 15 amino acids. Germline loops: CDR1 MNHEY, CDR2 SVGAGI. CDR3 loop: CASSYGQGPIQPQHF. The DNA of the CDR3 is TGTGCCAGCAGTTACGGGCAGGGGCCTATTCAGCCCCAGCATTTT.

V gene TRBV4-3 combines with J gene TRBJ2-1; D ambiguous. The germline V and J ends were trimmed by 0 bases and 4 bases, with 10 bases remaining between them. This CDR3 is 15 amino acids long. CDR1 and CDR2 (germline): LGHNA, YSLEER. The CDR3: CASSQDLAVYNEQFF. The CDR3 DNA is TGCGCCAGCAGCCAAGACTTGGCCGTGTACAATGAGCAGTTCTTC.

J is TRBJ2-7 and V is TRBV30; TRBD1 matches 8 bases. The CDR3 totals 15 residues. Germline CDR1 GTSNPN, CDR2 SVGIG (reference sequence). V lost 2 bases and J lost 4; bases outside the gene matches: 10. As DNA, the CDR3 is TGTGCCTGGAGTCCTGGACAGGGAACTCTTTACGAGCAGTACTTC. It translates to CAWSPGQGTLYEQYF.

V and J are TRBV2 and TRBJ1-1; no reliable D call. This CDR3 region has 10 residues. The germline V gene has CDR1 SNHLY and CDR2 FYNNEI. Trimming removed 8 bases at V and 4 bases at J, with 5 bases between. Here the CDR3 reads CASRGTEAFF. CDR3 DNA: TGTGCCAGCCGGGGCACTGAAGCTTTCTTT.

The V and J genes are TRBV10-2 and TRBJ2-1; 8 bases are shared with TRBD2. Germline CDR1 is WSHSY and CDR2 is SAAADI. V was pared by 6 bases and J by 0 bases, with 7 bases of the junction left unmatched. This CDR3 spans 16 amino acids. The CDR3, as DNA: TGCGCCAGCAGGGACCATAGCGGGGTCTCCTACAATGAGCAGTTCTTC. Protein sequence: CASRDHSGVSYNEQFF.

CDR3 region: CASSYSGGEGAPLHF. CDR3 bases: TGTGCCAGCAGTTACTCCGGGGGGGAAGGAGCCCCCCTCCACTTT. The J gene is TRBJ1-6, the V gene TRBV6-5; the D gene is possibly TRBD1 (5 bases). The CDR3 has 15 residues. Germline V gene data show CDR1 as MNHEY and CDR2 as SVGAGI. Deletions cut 0 bases from V and 13 bases from J, with 16 bases between.

This CDR3 reads CASSSRQGDSGEQYF. CDR3 bases: TGTGCCAGCAGTTCCCGACAGGGGGATTCTGGGGAGCAGTACTTC. The chain carries TRBV27 and TRBJ2-7; 9 nucleotides match TRBD1. Germline CDR1 is MNHEY and CDR2 is SMNVEV (reference sequence). Losses at the gene ends were 4 bases for V and 7 bases for J; bases not matched to a gene: 11. The CDR3 has 15 residues.

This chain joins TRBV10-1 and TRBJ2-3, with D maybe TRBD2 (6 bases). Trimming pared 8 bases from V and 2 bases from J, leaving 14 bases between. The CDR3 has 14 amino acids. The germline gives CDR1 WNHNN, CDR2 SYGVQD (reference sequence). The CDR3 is CASSFERVTDTQYF. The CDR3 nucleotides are TGCGCCAGCTCTTTTGAGCGGGTCACAGATACGCAGTATTTT.

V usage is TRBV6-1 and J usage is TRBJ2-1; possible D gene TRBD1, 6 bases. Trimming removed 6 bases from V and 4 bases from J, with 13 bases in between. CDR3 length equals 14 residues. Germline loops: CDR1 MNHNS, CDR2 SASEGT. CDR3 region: CASSQGRGYNEQFF. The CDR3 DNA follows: TGTGCCAGCAGCCAGGGGAGAGGTTACAATGAGCAGTTCTTC.

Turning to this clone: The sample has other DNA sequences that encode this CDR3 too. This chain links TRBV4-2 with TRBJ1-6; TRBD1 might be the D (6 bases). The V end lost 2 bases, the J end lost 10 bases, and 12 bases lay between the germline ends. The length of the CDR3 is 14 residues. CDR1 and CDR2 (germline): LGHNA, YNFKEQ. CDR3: CASSQRGTLSPLHF. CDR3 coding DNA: TGTGCCAGCAGCCAAAGGGGGACGCTCTCACCCCTCCACTTT.

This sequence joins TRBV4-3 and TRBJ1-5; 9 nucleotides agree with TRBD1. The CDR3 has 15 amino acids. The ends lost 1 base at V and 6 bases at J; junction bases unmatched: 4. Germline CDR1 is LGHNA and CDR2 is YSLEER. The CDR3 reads CASSQVQGAGQPQHF. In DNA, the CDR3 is TGCGCCAGCAGCCAAGTACAGGGGGCTGGTCAGCCCCAGCATTTT.

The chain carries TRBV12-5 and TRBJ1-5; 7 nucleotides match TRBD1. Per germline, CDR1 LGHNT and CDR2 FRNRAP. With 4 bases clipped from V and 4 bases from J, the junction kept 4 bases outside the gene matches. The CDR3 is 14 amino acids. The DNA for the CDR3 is TGTGCTAGTGGTTCGGGACAGAAAAATCAGCCCCAGCATTTT. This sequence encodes CASGSGQKNQPQHF.

The CDR3 loop is CASSFPSGGGETQYF. Here the CDR3 DNA reads TGTGCCAGCAGCTTTCCCAGCGGGGGTGGAGAGACCCAGTACTTC. The chain couples TRBV9 to TRBJ2-5, with 8 bases fitting TRBD2. This CDR3 spans 15 amino acids. In germline, CDR1 is SGDLS, CDR2 YYNGEE. The ends lost 4 bases at V and 4 bases at J; junction bases unmatched: 9.

The CDR3 nucleotides read TGTGCCAGCAGCGGGGCCCCAAGGGGGAACACTGAAGCTTTCTTT. It codes for CASSGAPRGNTEAFF. The chain has TRBV9 and TRBJ1-1; possibly TRBD1 for D (5 bases). CDR3 length equals 15 residues. Trimming stripped 3 bases from V and 1 base from J, with 13 bases between. CDR1 and CDR2 (germline): SGDLS, YYNGEE.